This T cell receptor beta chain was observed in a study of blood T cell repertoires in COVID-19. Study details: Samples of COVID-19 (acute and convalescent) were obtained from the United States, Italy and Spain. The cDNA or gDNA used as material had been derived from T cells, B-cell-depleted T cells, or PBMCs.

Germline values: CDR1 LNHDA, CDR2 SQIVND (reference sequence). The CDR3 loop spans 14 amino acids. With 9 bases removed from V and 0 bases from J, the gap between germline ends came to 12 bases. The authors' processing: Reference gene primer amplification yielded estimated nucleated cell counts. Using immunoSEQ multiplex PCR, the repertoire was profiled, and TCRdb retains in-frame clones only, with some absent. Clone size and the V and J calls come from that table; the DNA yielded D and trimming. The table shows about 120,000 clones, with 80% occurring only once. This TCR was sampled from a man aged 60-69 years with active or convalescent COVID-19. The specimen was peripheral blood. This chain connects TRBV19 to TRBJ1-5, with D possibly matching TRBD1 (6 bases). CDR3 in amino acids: CASRQAYSNQPQHF. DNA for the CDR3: TGTGCCAGCAGACAGGCCTATAGCAATCAGCCCCAGCATTTT.